Described below is a single T cell receptor beta chain sequence and its context. The entry originates in a study of shared clonotypes between healthy human individuals. Turning to the study itself: Three plates were used per donor for CD4 naive, three for CD4 memory, two for CD8 naive and one for CD8 memory.

TCRdb's table, derived via immunoSEQ multiplex PCR, lists solely in-frame clones and lacks some. The profile shows roughly 1,500,000 clones, under 99% of them singletons. The CDR3 is 12 amino acids. Trimming at V came to 8 bases and at J to 5 bases, leaving 4 bases not matched to a gene. CDR1 is ENHRY, CDR2 SYGVKD, per germline. This sequence originates from a man aged 30-40 years in good health. Sequencing used naive CD4+ T cells sorted from blood. Documented subset: CD45RA+ positively selected. V gene TRBV10-3 combines with J gene TRBJ2-3; 7 bases are shared with TRBD2. In DNA form, the CDR3 reads TGTGCCATCGGGGGGGACGGAGATACGCAGTATTTT. This translates into CAIGGDGDTQYF.